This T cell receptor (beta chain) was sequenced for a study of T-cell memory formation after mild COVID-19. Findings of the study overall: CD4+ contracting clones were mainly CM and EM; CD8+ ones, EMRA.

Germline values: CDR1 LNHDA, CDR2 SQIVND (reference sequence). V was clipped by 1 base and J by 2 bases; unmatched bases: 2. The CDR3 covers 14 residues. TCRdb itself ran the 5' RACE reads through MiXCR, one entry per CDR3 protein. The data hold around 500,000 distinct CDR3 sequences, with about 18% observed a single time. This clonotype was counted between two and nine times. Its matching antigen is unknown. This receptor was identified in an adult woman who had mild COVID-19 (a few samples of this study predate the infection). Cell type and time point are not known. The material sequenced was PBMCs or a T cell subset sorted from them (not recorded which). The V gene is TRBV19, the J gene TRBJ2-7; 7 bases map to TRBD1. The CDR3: CASSIAQGTYEQYF. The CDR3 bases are TGTGCCAGTAGTATAGCACAGGGGACCTACGAGCAGTACTTC.